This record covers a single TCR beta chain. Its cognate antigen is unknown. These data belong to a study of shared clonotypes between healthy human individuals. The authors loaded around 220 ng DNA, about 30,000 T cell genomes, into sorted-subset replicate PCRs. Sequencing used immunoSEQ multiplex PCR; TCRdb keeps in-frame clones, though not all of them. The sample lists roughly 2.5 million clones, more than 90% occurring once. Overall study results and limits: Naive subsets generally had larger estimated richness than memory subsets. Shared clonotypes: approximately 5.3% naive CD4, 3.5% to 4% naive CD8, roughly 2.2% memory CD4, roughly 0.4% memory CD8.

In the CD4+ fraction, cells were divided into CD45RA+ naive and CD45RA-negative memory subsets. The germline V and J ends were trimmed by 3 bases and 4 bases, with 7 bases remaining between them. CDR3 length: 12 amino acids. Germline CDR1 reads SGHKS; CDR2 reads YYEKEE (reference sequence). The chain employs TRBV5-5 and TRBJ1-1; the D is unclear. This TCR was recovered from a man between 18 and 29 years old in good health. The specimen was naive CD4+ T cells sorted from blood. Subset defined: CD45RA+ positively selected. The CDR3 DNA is TGTGCCAGCAGCTCCCCCATCACTGAAGCTTTCTTT. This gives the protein CASSSPITEAFF. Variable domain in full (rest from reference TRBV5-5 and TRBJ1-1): DAGVTQSPTHLIKTRGQQVTLRCSPISGHKSVSWYQQVLGQGPQFIFQYYEKEERGRGNFPDRFSARQFPNYSSELNVNALLLGDSALYLCASSSPITEAFFGQGTRLTVV.